The 30 T cell receptor beta chains reported below all come from one sample, sequenced in a study of T-cell reconstitution after alpha-beta-depleted transplantation in children. It was with unique molecular identifiers that the TCRbeta library was prepared. In TCRdb, the PCR reads were re-called with MiXCR into one record per CDR3 protein. This table holds approximately 520,000 distinct CDR3 sequences, approximately 10% found once. The input for sequencing was PBMCs, mostly from graft donor cells, taken 180 days after TCRalphabeta/CD19-depleted stem cell transplant. These receptors all come from a female patient aged 2-15 years who had a stem cell transplant for aplastic anemia, so the T cells may come from the graft donor.

This clonotype was seen a handful of times. The chain recombines TRBV20-1 with TRBJ2-1; D remains unclear. CDR3 length: 14 residues. V gave up 0 bases and J gave up 4 bases, with 10 bases separating them. Germline values: CDR1 DFQATT, CDR2 SNEGSKA (reference sequence). The CDR3 is CSARDRGFYNEQFF. Here the CDR3 DNA reads TGCAGTGCTAGAGATCGCGGATTTTACAATGAGCAGTTCTTC.

J is TRBJ1-5 and V is TRBV4-2, with D hard to call. The CDR3 is 17 residues long. CDR1 and CDR2 (germline): LGHNA, YNFKEQ. V lost 4 bases, J lost 0 bases, and 16 bases lay in between. The DNA for the CDR3 is TGTGCCAGCAGCCGGAGGGTCCAGAGGCATAGCAATCAGCCCCAGCATTTT. It yields the protein CASSRRVQRHSNQPQHF.

This clonotype turned up a few times. CDR3 amino acids: CASAVGLAGGRSLTDTQYF. In DNA form, the CDR3 reads TGTGCCAGCGCCGTGGGACTAGCGGGAGGAAGGAGCCTCACAGATACGCAGTATTTT. The genes are TRBV27 and TRBJ2-3, with 15 nucleotides matching TRBD2. V lost 8 bases and J lost 2; bases outside the gene matches: 14. Germline-derived CDR1 and CDR2 are MNHEY and SMNVEV (reference sequence). The CDR3 consists of 19 residues.

V gene TRBV7-8 combines with J gene TRBJ2-4; 7 nucleotides match TRBD1. This CDR3 region has 16 residues. J lost 5 bases, V lost 1 base, and 8 bases had no gene match. The germline CDR1 and CDR2 sequences are SGHVS and FQNEAQ. The CDR3 loop is CASSLGRPGQQNIQYF. CDR3 DNA sequence: TGTGCCAGCAGCTTAGGAAGGCCGGGACAGCAAAACATTCAGTACTTC.

This clonotype was seen repeatedly, ten times or more. The chain joins TRBV29-1 to TRBJ2-7; TRBD1 is a possible D gene (6 bases). This CDR3 spans 13 amino acids. V was trimmed by 8 bases and J by 6 bases, leaving 20 bases between them. Germline V gene sequence: CDR1 SQVTM, CDR2 ANQGSEA. The DNA for the CDR3 is TGCAGCCTCCCCCCTAGGCAGGGGTGCGAGCAGTACGTC. Translation: CSLPPRQGCEQYV.

The gene calls are TRBV28 and TRBJ2-7, with D possibly TRBD1 on 6 matching bases. V was cut by 3 bases and J by 2 bases, with 23 bases left in between. CDR1 and CDR2 from the germline V gene are MDHEN and SYDVKM. CDR3 length equals 18 residues. The CDR3 nucleotides read TGTGCCAGCAGTTTTTTTTGGGAACTGGGACACTTTACCTACGAGCAGTACTTC. Amino acids: CASSFFWELGHFTYEQYF.

This clonotype was observed a few times. The J gene is TRBJ2-4, the V gene TRBV11-3; possible D gene TRBD2, 5 bases. The V gene lost 2 bases and the J gene lost 3 bases, with 14 bases spanning the gap. Germline V gene sequence: CDR1 SGHNT, CDR2 YENEEA. The CDR3 consists of 16 residues. The CDR3 DNA follows: TGTGCCAGCAGCTTAAGAGGGCAGGTAGACAAAAACATTCAGTACTTC. It encodes CASSLRGQVDKNIQYF.

The sample holds a few counts of this clonotype. The gene calls are TRBV20-1 and TRBJ1-6; a possible D gene is TRBD1 (6 bases). The CDR3 has 14 residues. Between the trimmed V and J ends, which lost 0 bases and 7 bases, there was a span of 10 bases. The V gene's germline CDR1 is DFQATT and CDR2 SNEGSKA (reference sequence). CDR3 protein: CSARDARGNSPLHF. The CDR3 DNA sequence: TGCAGTGCTAGAGATGCGAGGGGGAATTCACCCCTCCACTTT.

The sample holds a few counts of this clonotype. The chain uses TRBV11-3 and TRBJ2-3, with D hard to call. The CDR3 has 14 residues. Germline CDR1 reads SGHNT; CDR2 reads YENEEA. Trimming took off 5 bases at V and 2 bases at J, with 11 bases between the two ends. DNA for the CDR3: TGTGCCAGCAGCCCAGGAGACGTCACAGATACGCAGTATTTT. It is translated as CASSPGDVTDTQYF.

This clonotype has a single count. V gene TRBV12-3 or TRBV12-4 combines with J gene TRBJ2-3; 7 nucleotides line up with TRBD1. V lost 5 bases, J lost 0 bases, and 5 bases stayed unmatched. The CDR3 length is 15 residues. The CDR3 DNA reads TGTGCCAGCAGTGTGAACAGGGGTAGCACAGATACGCAGTATTTT. Protein: CASSVNRGSTDTQYF.

In the case of this clonotype: This may arise from a read error, as a much more abundant clone is one base away. The rearrangement joins TRBV7-2 to TRBJ2-7; 8 positions match TRBD1. Germline V gene sequence: CDR1 SGHTA, CDR2 FQGNSA. This CDR3 has 12 residues. V lost 11 bases, J lost 7 bases, and 10 bases stayed unmatched. The CDR3 protein is CAGGTGLSEQYF. CDR3 bases: TGTGCCGGCGGGACAGGTCTAAGTGAGCAGTACTTC.

This clonotype was seen at least ten times. The chain joins TRBV20-1 to TRBJ2-1; D may be TRBD1 (8 bases). CDR1 DFQATT and CDR2 SNEGSKA come from the germline V gene (reference sequence). The CDR3 has 15 residues. Trimming shortened V by 6 bases and J by 7 bases, and 22 bases separated the two germline ends. For the CDR3, the DNA is TGCAGTGCCCCGGACAGGGCAAGCGGGACAAATGAGCAGTTCTTC. Its protein is CSAPDRASGTNEQFF.

This clonotype was picked up a small number of times. The chain is built from TRBV6-2 or TRBV6-3 and TRBJ2-1; D ambiguous. The ends were cut back, 5 bases at V and 6 bases at J, with 8 bases in the middle. CDR3 size: 12 residues. Germline CDR1 is MNHEY and CDR2 is SVGEGT. CDR3 sequence: CASSRVLNEQFF. CDR3 DNA sequence: TGTGCCAGCAGTAGAGTCCTCAATGAGCAGTTCTTC.

This clonotype was seen a handful of times. The V call is TRBV30, the J call TRBJ2-7, with D perhaps TRBD1 (5 bases). The germline V gene has CDR1 GTSNPN and CDR2 SVGIG (reference sequence). Trimming took off 8 bases at V and 4 bases at J, with 12 bases between the two ends. This CDR3 has 11 residues. DNA for the CDR3: TGTGCCCTGGAGAAGGGGTACGAGCAGTACTTC. This codes for CALEKGYEQYF.

This clonotype was detected only a few times. CDR3 sequence reads: CASSFDAGATYNEQFF. The DNA of the CDR3 is TGTGCCAGCAGCTTCGACGCGGGAGCGACCTACAATGAGCAGTTCTTC. J is TRBJ2-1 and V is TRBV5-6, with TRBD2 matching over 7 bases. The CDR3 is 16 amino acids. Germline V gene data show CDR1 as SGHDT and CDR2 as YYEEEE. V was pared by 2 bases and J by 2 bases, with 7 bases of the junction left unmatched.

This clonotype was counted between two and nine times. The chain combines TRBV29-1 with TRBJ2-1; possibly TRBD2 for D (5 bases). CDR1 is SQVTM, CDR2 ANQGSEA, per germline. The CDR3 sequence is 15 residues long. Trimming shortened V by 5 bases and J by 5 bases, and 19 bases separated the two germline ends. CDR3 nucleotide sequence: TGCAGCGTTCTCCCCGTGGGAGTCCCTCACAATGAGCAGTTCTTC. Its translation: CSVLPVGVPHNEQFF.

In its sample, this clonotype was seen a few times. V and J are TRBV3-1 and TRBJ2-7; D might be TRBD1 or TRBD2, each matching 5 bases. This CDR3 spans 15 amino acids. V gave up 5 bases and J gave up 0 bases, with 14 bases separating them. Germline V gene lookup returns CDR1 LGHDT and CDR2 YNNKEL (reference sequence). The CDR3 loop reads CASSSGPQPSYEQYF. The CDR3 DNA follows: TGTGCCAGCAGCTCGGGGCCCCAACCCTCCTACGAGCAGTACTTC.

The CDR3 is CASSQENRGAYEQYV. CDR3 DNA sequence: TGCGCCAGCAGCCAAGAGAATCGGGGGGCCTACGAGCAGTACGTC. V usage is TRBV4-1 and J usage is TRBJ2-7, with TRBD2 identical over 7 bases. CDR1 and CDR2 from the germline V gene are MGHRA and YSYEKL. The CDR3 has 15 amino acids. V was pared by 0 bases and J by 2 bases, with 4 bases of the junction left unmatched.

This chain joins TRBV5-1 and TRBJ1-5, with a weak D call TRBD1 (5 bases). Germline V gives CDR1 SGHRS, CDR2 YFSETQ. The CDR3 loop spans 16 amino acids. V gave up 0 bases and J gave up 3 bases, with 13 bases separating them. The CDR3 sequence: CASSLESRGLNQPQHF. In nucleotides, the CDR3 is TGCGCCAGCAGCTTGGAGTCAAGGGGCCTCAATCAGCCCCAGCATTTT.

This clonotype was seen ten or more times. The V and J genes are TRBV12-3 or TRBV12-4 and TRBJ1-1; D gene ambiguous. CDR3 length: 13 residues. The V end was cut by 6 bases, the J end by 1 base, with 9 bases between. CDR3 in DNA: TGTGCCAGCAGGGAACAGCCGAACACTGAAGCTTTCTTT. Translating gives CASREQPNTEAFF.

The table lists this clonotype with a few counts. The chain uses TRBV7-2 and TRBJ2-1; 7 nucleotides match TRBD1. Germline trimming cut 0 bases from V and 2 bases from J; bases unmatched to any gene: 4. CDR3 length: 16 residues. Germline V lookup: CDR1 SGHTA, CDR2 FQGNSA. The CDR3 DNA sequence: TGTGCCAGCAGCTTAGCACAGGGGTTTCCCTACAATGAGCAGTTCTTC. Encoded protein: CASSLAQGFPYNEQFF.

Only a few counts were recorded for this clonotype. The CDR3 bases are TGCAGTGCCCCCTCCATGGGACAGGTCTCTGGAAACACCATATATTTT. Its translation: CSAPSMGQVSGNTIYF. This chain joins TRBV20-1 and TRBJ1-3, with 8 bases identical to TRBD1. V dropped 6 bases and J dropped 0; count of bases not matched to a gene: 10. The CDR3 contains 16 residues. The germline gives CDR1 DFQATT, CDR2 SNEGSKA (reference sequence).

The gene calls are TRBV6-2 or TRBV6-3 and TRBJ1-1; unclear D gene. Germline V lookup: CDR1 MNHEY, CDR2 SVGEGT. V lost 0 bases, J lost 3 bases, and 17 bases lay in between. The CDR3 has 17 residues. The CDR3 DNA follows: TGTGCCAGCAGTTACTCGACTCTCAGAGCATACGACACTGAAGCTTTCTTT. As protein: CASSYSTLRAYDTEAFF.

This clonotype has ten or more counts. The chain employs TRBV20-1 and TRBJ1-2; 7 positions match TRBD1. Germline assignment: CDR1 DFQATT and CDR2 SNEGSKA (reference sequence). The CDR3 covers 14 residues. V dropped 3 bases and J dropped 0; count of bases not matched to a gene: 4. The CDR3: CSASRGVSNYGYTF. For the CDR3, the DNA is TGCAGTGCTAGCAGGGGGGTATCTAACTATGGCTACACCTTC.

This clonotype has more than one count but fewer than ten. The chain couples TRBV6-2 or TRBV6-3 to TRBJ1-1; D not certain. The V gene lost 5 bases and the J gene lost 4 bases, with 17 bases spanning the gap. The CDR3 extends over 15 amino acids. In germline, CDR1 is MNHEY, CDR2 SVGEGT. This CDR3 reads CASSLRSVLGTEAFF. The CDR3, as DNA: TGTGCCAGCAGTCTTCGGTCAGTGCTTGGCACTGAAGCTTTCTTT.

This clonotype has just a few counts. The chain recombines TRBV5-1 with TRBJ2-7, with 10 positions matching TRBD1. The CDR3 length is 14 residues. Germline V lookup: CDR1 SGHRS, CDR2 YFSETQ. The ends lost 4 bases at V and 3 bases at J; junction bases unmatched: 4. As DNA, the CDR3 is TGCGCCAGCAGCCAGTGGACAGGGGGCTACGAGCAGTACTTC. Protein: CASSQWTGGYEQYF.

The chain recombines TRBV12-3 or TRBV12-4 with TRBJ1-1, with D unresolved. This CDR3 is 12 amino acids long. The V and J ends lost 6 bases and 4 bases respectively, with 9 bases between them. The CDR3 here is CASSWSSTEAFF. The CDR3 nucleotides read TGTGCCAGCAGCTGGTCGAGCACTGAAGCTTTCTTT.

This chain links TRBV28 with TRBJ2-7; 13 nucleotides match TRBD2. CDR1 and CDR2 (germline): MDHEN, SYDVKM. The CDR3 length is 16 residues. V trimming: 6 bases; J trimming: 6 bases; junction bases outside the gene matches: 11. The CDR3 sequence: CASRPIGTSGKFEQYF. The CDR3 DNA is TGTGCCAGCAGACCCATCGGGACTAGCGGGAAATTCGAGCAGTACTTC.

This clonotype came up a few times. The chain is built from TRBV28 and TRBJ2-1, with 9 bases lining up with TRBD1. The V gene end was trimmed by 5 bases and the J gene end by 4 bases; junction bases not matched to a gene: 6. Germline V gene lookup returns CDR1 MDHEN and CDR2 SYDVKM. This CDR3 is 15 amino acids long. In nucleotides, the CDR3 is TGTGCCAGCAGTCGGACAGGGGAGAGGTACAATGAGCAGTTCTTC. Protein sequence: CASSRTGERYNEQFF.

This clonotype was counted between two and nine times. The chain combines TRBV7-2 with TRBJ1-1; D is possibly TRBD1 (5 bases). The V end lost 1 base, the J end lost 11 bases, and 20 bases lay between the germline ends. This CDR3 is built from 15 residues. Germline V gene data show CDR1 as SGHTA and CDR2 as FQGNSA. In nucleotides, the CDR3 is TGTGCCAGCAGCTTAGACGCGGGACTCTCGACGCGGGCTTTCTTT. Translation gives CASSLDAGLSTRAFF.